The 3 T cell receptor beta chains below come from one sample, sequenced in a study of T cell responses to AZD1222 COVID-19 vaccine. The method was immunoSEQ multiplex PCR; TCRdb's version includes in-frame clones alone and lacks a portion of them. The sample yields tens of thousands of clones, around 90% seen once. This specimen consisted of peripheral blood, obtained on day 0 of AZD1222 vaccination. Receptors originate from an adult in good health.

J is TRBJ2-1 and V is TRBV30; D is undetermined. This CDR3 is 13 amino acids long. Per germline, CDR1 GTSNPN and CDR2 SVGIG (reference sequence). The V and J ends lost 5 bases and 4 bases respectively, with 12 bases between them. CDR3 sequence reads: CAWARKTYNEQFF. The CDR3 nucleotides are TGTGCCTGGGCCAGAAAAACATACAATGAGCAGTTCTTC.

The chain couples TRBV6-5 to TRBJ2-1; tentatively, D is TRBD2 (5 bases). This CDR3 contains 13 residues. The germline V and J ends were trimmed by 6 bases and 9 bases, with 15 bases remaining between them. Germline V lookup: CDR1 MNHEY, CDR2 SVGAGI. Here the CDR3 reads CASSALGGGEQFF. In DNA, the CDR3 is TGTGCCAGCAGCGCCCTGGGTGGAGGTGAGCAGTTCTTC.

V and J are TRBV6-2 or TRBV6-3 and TRBJ2-3; TRBD2 matches 11 bases. Germline V gene sequence: CDR1 MNHEY, CDR2 SVGEGT. CDR3 size: 17 residues. V shed 6 bases and J 1 base; nucleotides not matched to a gene: 9. CDR3 sequence: CASSPVAGGPGTDTQYF. In DNA form, the CDR3 reads TGTGCCAGCAGCCCGGTAGCGGGAGGGCCTGGCACAGATACGCAGTATTTT.